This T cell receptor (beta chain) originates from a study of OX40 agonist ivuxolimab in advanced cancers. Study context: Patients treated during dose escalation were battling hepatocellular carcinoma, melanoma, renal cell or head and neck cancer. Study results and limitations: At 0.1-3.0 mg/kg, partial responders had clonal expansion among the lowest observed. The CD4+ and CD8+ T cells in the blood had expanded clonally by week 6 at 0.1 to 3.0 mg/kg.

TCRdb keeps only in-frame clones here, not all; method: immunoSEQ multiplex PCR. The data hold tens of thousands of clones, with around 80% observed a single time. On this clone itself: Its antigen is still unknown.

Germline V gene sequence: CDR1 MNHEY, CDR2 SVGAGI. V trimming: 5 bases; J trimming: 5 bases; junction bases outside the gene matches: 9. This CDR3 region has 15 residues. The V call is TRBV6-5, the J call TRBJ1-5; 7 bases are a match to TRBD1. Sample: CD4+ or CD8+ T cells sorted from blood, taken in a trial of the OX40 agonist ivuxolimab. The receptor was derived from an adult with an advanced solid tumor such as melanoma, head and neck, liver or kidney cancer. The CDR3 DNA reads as TGTGCCAGCAGTCCCTATTACAGGGGAGATCAGCCCCAGCATTTT. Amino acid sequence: CASSPYYRGDQPQHF.